The clone carrying this T cell receptor beta chain was observed at least ten times. Its antigen is not identified. TCRdb re-called the multiplex PCR reads through MiXCR, storing one row per CDR3 protein. The profile shows under 350,000 distinct CDR3 sequences, roughly 31% of them singletons. Samples came from axillary lymph nodes draining the breast cancer. This entry belongs to a study of breast tumors, draining lymph nodes, adjacent tissues. The CDR3 runs 15 residues. CDR1 and CDR2 (germline): ENHRY, SYGVKD. V was shortened by 6 bases and J by 2 bases, with 14 bases between the two germline ends. Regarding the study as a whole: Tumors had less TCR diversity than lymph nodes, more than nontumor tissue.

V usage is TRBV10-3 and J usage is TRBJ1-3; tentative D call: TRBD1 (5 bases). The receptor's source is a female donor with breast cancer. Some clones in this sample may be carry-over from other donors' samples. Sequencing input: axillary lymph node tissue. This CDR3 is CAISSSGGTGNTIYF. Written as DNA, the CDR3 is TGTGCCATCAGCAGTTCGGGGGGAACTGGAAACACCATATATTTT.